Below, one TCR beta chain is given with its context. The germline V and J ends were trimmed by 5 bases and 8 bases, with 18 bases remaining between them. Germline lookup yields CDR1 LNHDA and CDR2 SQIVND (reference sequence). There are 14 residues in the CDR3. The data stem from a study of control samples from healthy donors and cancer patients. Assay used: immunoSEQ multiplex PCR; TCRdb lists only in-frame clones, some missing. There are around 130,000 clones in the sample; 80% to 90% occur only once, and 40% lies in the top ten. This receptor was taken from a man in his forties or fifties in good health. The chain joins TRBV19 to TRBJ1-1; D gene ambiguous. Sequenced: blood. The CDR3 is CASSSQPEGAEAFF. In DNA form, the CDR3 reads TGTGCCAGTAGTTCTCAGCCGGAGGGAGCCGAAGCTTTCTTT.